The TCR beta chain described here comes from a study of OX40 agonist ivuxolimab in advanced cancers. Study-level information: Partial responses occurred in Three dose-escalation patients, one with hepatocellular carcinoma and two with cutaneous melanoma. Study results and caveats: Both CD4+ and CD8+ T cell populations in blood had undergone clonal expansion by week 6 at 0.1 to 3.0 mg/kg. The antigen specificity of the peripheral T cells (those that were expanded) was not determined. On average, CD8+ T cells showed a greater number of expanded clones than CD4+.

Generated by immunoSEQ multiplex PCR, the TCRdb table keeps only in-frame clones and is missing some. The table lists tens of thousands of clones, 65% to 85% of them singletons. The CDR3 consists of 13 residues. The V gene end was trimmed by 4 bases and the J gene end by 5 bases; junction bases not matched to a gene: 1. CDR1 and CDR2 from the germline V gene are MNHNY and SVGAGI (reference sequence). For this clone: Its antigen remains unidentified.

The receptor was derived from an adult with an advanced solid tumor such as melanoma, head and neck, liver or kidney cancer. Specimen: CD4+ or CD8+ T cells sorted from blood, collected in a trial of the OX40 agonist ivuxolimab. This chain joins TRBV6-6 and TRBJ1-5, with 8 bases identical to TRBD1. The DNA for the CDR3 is TGTGCCAGCAGTTCGGACAGGGATCAGCCCCAGCATTTT. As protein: CASSSDRDQPQHF.